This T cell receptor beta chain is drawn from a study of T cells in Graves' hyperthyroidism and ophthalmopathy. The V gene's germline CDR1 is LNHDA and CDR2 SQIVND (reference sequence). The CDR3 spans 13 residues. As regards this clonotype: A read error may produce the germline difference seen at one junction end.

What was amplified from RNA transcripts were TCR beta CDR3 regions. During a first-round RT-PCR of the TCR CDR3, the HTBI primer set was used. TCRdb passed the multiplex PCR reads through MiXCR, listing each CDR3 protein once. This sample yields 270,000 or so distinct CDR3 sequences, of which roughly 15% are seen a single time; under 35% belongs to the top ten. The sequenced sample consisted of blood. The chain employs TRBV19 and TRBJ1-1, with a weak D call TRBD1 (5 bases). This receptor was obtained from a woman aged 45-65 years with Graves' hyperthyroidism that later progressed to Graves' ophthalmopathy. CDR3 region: CASTRVVNTEALF. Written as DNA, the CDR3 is TGTGCCAGTACCAGGGTCGTGAACACTGAAGCTCTCTTT.